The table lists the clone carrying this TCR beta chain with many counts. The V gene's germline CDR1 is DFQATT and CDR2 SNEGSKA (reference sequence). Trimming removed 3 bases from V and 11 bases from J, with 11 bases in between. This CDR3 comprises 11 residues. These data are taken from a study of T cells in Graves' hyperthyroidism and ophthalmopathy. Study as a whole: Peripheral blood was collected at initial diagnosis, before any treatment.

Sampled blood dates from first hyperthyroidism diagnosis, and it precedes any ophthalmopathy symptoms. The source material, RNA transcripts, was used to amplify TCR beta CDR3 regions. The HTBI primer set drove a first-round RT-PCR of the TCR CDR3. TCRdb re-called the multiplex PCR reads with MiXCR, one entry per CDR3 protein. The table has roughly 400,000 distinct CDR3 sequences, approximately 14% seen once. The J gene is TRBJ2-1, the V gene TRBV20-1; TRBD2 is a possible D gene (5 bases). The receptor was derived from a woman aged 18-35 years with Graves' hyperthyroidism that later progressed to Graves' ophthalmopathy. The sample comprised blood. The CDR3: CSAREDWKQFF. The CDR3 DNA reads TGCAGTGCTAGGGAGGACTGGAAGCAGTTCTTC.